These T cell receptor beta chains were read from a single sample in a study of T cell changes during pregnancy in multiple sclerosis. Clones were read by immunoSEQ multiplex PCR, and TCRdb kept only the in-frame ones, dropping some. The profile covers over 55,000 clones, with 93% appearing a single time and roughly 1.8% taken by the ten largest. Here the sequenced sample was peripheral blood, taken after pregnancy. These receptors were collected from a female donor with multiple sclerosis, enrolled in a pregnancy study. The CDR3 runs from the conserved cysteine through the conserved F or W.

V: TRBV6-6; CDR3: CASKGGGGHEQYF
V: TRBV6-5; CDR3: CASSTWSSDTQYF
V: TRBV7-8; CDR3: CASSPTRTSGTDTQYF
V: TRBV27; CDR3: CASSLSGQGAKNIQYF
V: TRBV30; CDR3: CAWSMGEVDTQYF
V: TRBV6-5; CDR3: CASSYVSSGNTDTQYF
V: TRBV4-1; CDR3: CASSLTSSGSSYEQYF
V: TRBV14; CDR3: CASSHFPNTEAFF
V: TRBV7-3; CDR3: CASMIRPGSYNEQFF
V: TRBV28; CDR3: CASRVGGTIGELFF
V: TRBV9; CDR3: CASAATGLNYGYTF
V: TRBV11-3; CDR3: CASSPSPLSSYEQYF
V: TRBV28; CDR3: CASSRRRQGRNQPQHF
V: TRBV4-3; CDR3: CASSQPTGPGANVLTF
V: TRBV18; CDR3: CASSPPSRSTDTQYF
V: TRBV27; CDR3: CASRDSSSYEQYF
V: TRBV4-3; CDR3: CASSPGQGSGANVLTF
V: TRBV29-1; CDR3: CSAFGAGTSKNEQFF
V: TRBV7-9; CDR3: CASSLGSSYNEQFF
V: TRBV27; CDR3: CASSLSVGDSYEQYF
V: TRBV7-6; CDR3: CASSLTSGSGETQYF
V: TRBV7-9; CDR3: CASSYSGLDTQYF
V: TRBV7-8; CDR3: CASSLARVLSSYNEQFF
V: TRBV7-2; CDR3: CASSLARQGGNTGELFF
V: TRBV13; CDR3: CASSSWTEPNQPQHF
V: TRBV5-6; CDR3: CASSFGRQRENEQFF